Listed here are 21 T cell receptor beta chains from one sample, sequenced in a study of cytomegalovirus exposure and HLA in healthy donors. Primers included in the PCR were 60 Vbeta and 13 Jbeta primers. The data were produced by immunoSEQ multiplex PCR, yet TCRdb's version contains in-frame clones alone and is incomplete. The repertoire holds about 160,000 clones, with 80% as singletons. Sequencing was performed on PBMCs. Every receptor here comes from a man aged 30 to 39 in good health and CMV-seronegative.

This chain connects TRBV28 to TRBJ1-1; D not certain. Germline CDR1 and CDR2: MDHEN and SYDVKM. The germline V and J ends were trimmed by 6 bases and 3 bases, with 17 bases remaining between them. The CDR3 length is 15 residues. The CDR3 DNA is TGTGCCAGCAGACCAGTAGAGGACTGGTACACTGAAGCTTTCTTT. Protein: CASRPVEDWYTEAFF.

V gene TRBV11-3 combines with J gene TRBJ1-1; maybe TRBD1 (6 bases). This CDR3 contains 13 residues. Germline V CDR1 and CDR2: SGHNT, YENEEA. Between the trimmed V and J ends, which lost 4 bases and 2 bases, there was a span of 8 bases. The CDR3 protein is CASSSTGNTEAFF. The CDR3 coding sequence is TGTGCCAGCAGCTCGACAGGAAACACTGAAGCTTTCTTT.

V is TRBV9 and J is TRBJ2-1, with a weak D call TRBD2 (5 bases). The CDR3 length is 17 residues. Trimming shortened V by 0 bases and J by 0 bases, and 13 bases separated the two germline ends. The germline V gene has CDR1 SGDLS and CDR2 YYNGEE. For the CDR3, the DNA is TGTGCCAGCAGCGTAGTCCGACGGGATCGCTCCTACAATGAGCAGTTCTTC. Translation: CASSVVRRDRSYNEQFF. The complete variable domain, with remaining parts taken from reference TRBV9 and TRBJ2-1, reads DSGVTQTPKHLITATGQRVTLRCSPRSGDLSVYWYQQSLDQGLQFLIQYYNGEERAKGNILERFSAQQFPDLHSELNLSSLELGDSALYFCASSVVRRDRSYNEQFFGPGTRLTVL.

Only one count was recorded for this clone. The gene calls are TRBV20-1 and TRBJ1-1; the D is unclear. The ends were cut back, 3 bases at V and 6 bases at J, with 8 bases in the middle. Germline CDR1 is DFQATT and CDR2 is SNEGSKA (reference sequence). The CDR3 runs to 11 residues. As DNA, the CDR3 is TGCAGTGCTAGTATCGTCGCTGAAGCTTTCTTT. It yields the protein CSASIVAEAFF.

This chain connects TRBV7-9 to TRBJ2-3, with D perhaps TRBD1 (5 bases). Trimming removed 5 bases at V and 0 bases at J, with 12 bases between. The CDR3 is 15 amino acids. Looked up from germline, CDR1 is SEHNR and CDR2 is FQNEAQ (reference sequence). The CDR3 is CASSTTGTSTDTQYF. The DNA of the CDR3 is TGTGCCAGCAGCACCACAGGAACTAGCACAGATACGCAGTATTTT.

This sequence joins TRBV6-5 and TRBJ2-5; maybe TRBD1 (7 bases). V was cut by 5 bases and J by 7 bases, with 17 bases left in between. Germline V gives CDR1 MNHEY, CDR2 SVGAGI. This CDR3 has 14 residues. The CDR3 coding sequence is TGTGCCAGCAGTCAGGGGGGTGAGGGTGGGACCCAGTACTTC. It encodes CASSQGGEGGTQYF.

This clone was recorded a few times. The chain uses TRBV4-2 and TRBJ2-3; 11 bases are a match to TRBD2. CDR3 size: 17 residues. V lost 6 bases to trimming and J lost 0 bases; unmatched junction nucleotides: 8. Germline loops: CDR1 LGHNA, CDR2 YNFKEQ. The CDR3 region is CASRTTSGAPSTDTQYF. The CDR3 coding sequence is TGTGCCAGCAGGACGACTAGCGGGGCTCCTAGCACAGATACGCAGTATTTT.

This clone was seen once. The gene calls are TRBV6-5 and TRBJ1-5; 7 bases match TRBD1. V shed 6 bases and J 6 bases; nucleotides not matched to a gene: 5. The CDR3 covers 13 residues. Germline V gives CDR1 MNHEY, CDR2 SVGAGI. This CDR3 is CASSLQGSQPQHF. Written as DNA, the CDR3 is TGTGCCAGCAGCTTACAGGGGAGTCAGCCCCAGCATTTT.

The chain is built from TRBV5-6 and TRBJ2-7; D might be TRBD1 (5 bases). The CDR3 is made up of 14 amino acids. Trimming cost V 1 base and J 2 bases, with 10 bases left between them. CDR1 is SGHDT, CDR2 YYEEEE, per germline. CDR3 bases: TGTGCCAGCAGCTTGAGTTTGACAGCCTACGAGCAGTACTTC. It yields the protein CASSLSLTAYEQYF. The complete variable domain, with remaining parts taken from reference TRBV5-6 and TRBJ2-7, reads DAGVTQSPTHLIKTRGQQVTLRCSPKSGHDTVSWYQQALGQGPQFIFQYYEEEERQRGNFPDRFSGHQFPNYSSELNVNALLLGDSALYLCASSLSLTAYEQYFGPGTRLTVT.

This clone has only a few counts. This chain links TRBV6-4 with TRBJ2-1, with 10 bases matching TRBD2. The germline gives CDR1 MRHNA, CDR2 SNTAGT. Germline trimming cut 0 bases from V and 5 bases from J; bases unmatched to any gene: 4. The CDR3 loop spans 16 amino acids. The CDR3: CASSDSQRGGHNEQFF. In DNA, the CDR3 is TGTGCCAGCAGTGACTCGCAGCGGGGGGGGCACAATGAGCAGTTCTTC.

This sequence joins TRBV5-4 and TRBJ2-3; a weak D match, TRBD2 (5 bases). Germline V lookup: CDR1 SGHNT, CDR2 YYREEE (reference sequence). The length of the CDR3 is 15 residues. The CDR3 protein is CTSGDKRSTPDTQYF. The CDR3 nucleotides read TGTACGTCCGGCGACAAGCGGAGTACCCCAGATACGCAGTATTTT. The whole variable domain, remainder taken from reference TRBV5-4 and TRBJ2-3, is ETGVTQSPTHLIKTRGQQVTLRCSSQSGHNTVSWYQQALGQGPQFIFQYYREEENGRGNFPPRFSGLQFPNYSSELNVNALELDDSALYLCTSGDKRSTPDTQYFGPGTRLTVL.

The V gene is TRBV6-4, the J gene TRBJ2-1; D is unresolved. The CDR3 has 15 amino acids. The ends were cut back, 2 bases at V and 0 bases at J, with 8 bases in the middle. The germline V gene encodes CDR1 MRHNA and CDR2 SNTAGT. CDR3 nucleotide sequence: TGTGCCAGCAGTGACACACCTTTCTCCTACAATGAGCAGTTCTTC. Amino acids: CASSDTPFSYNEQFF.

This clone was counted between two and nine times. The CDR3 reads CAEGPREQYF. CDR3 nucleotide sequence: TGTGCCGAGGGCCCCCGAGAGCAGTACTTC. The chain carries TRBV6-4 and TRBJ2-7; tentatively, D is TRBD2 (5 bases). V gave up 11 bases and J gave up 7 bases, with 12 bases separating them. CDR1 MRHNA and CDR2 SNTAGT come from the germline V gene. The CDR3 extends over 10 amino acids.

The chain is built from TRBV9 and TRBJ2-3; a weak D match, TRBD2 (6 bases). This CDR3 contains 15 residues. CDR1 is SGDLS and CDR2 is YYNGEE in the germline V gene. V was shortened by 0 bases and J by 4 bases, with 12 bases between the two germline ends. This CDR3 reads CASSVVREPADTQYF. CDR3 sequence (DNA): TGTGCCAGCAGCGTAGTTCGGGAGCCAGCAGATACGCAGTATTTT. The full variable domain, completed using reference TRBV9 and TRBJ2-3, is DSGVTQTPKHLITATGQRVTLRCSPRSGDLSVYWYQQSLDQGLQFLIQYYNGEERAKGNILERFSAQQFPDLHSELNLSSLELGDSALYFCASSVVREPADTQYFGPGTRLTVL.

The gene calls are TRBV19 and TRBJ2-3, with 10 bases identical to TRBD1. V lost 1 base to trimming and J lost 4 bases; unmatched junction nucleotides: 2. Germline CDR1 and CDR2: LNHDA and SQIVND (reference sequence). The CDR3 has 15 residues. The CDR3 DNA sequence: TGTGCCAGTAGTATAGGGGGACAGGGGTCAGATACGCAGTATTTT. Residues: CASSIGGQGSDTQYF. Together with reference TRBV19 and TRBJ2-3, the CDR3 gives the full variable domain: DGGITQSPKYLFRKEGQNVTLSCEQNLNHDAMYWYRQDPGQGLRLIYYSQIVNDFQKGDIAEGYSVSREKKESFPLTVTSAQKNPTAFYLCASSIGGQGSDTQYFGPGTRLTVL.

J is TRBJ2-7 and V is TRBV19; 12 bases are a match to TRBD2. CDR1 and CDR2 (germline): LNHDA, SQIVND (reference sequence). V dropped 7 bases and J dropped 2; count of bases not matched to a gene: 6. There are 15 residues in the CDR3. In DNA form, the CDR3 reads TGTGCCAGTATTACGGCTAGCGGGAGGGCCTACGAGCAGTACTTC. Protein product: CASITASGRAYEQYF.

V is TRBV10-1 and J is TRBJ1-5; 8 nucleotides align to TRBD1. The CDR3 extends over 15 amino acids. Losses at the gene ends were 8 bases for V and 2 bases for J; bases not matched to a gene: 8. CDR1 is WNHNN, CDR2 SYGVQD, per germline (reference sequence). CDR3: CASPEDRAGNQPQHF. The CDR3 nucleotides read TGCGCCAGCCCCGAGGACAGGGCCGGCAATCAGCCCCAGCATTTT.

For the CDR3, the DNA is TGCGCCAGCAGTCCCGGGGACAGAAGGAGAGATAGCAATCAGCCCCAGCATTTT. Its translation: CASSPGDRRRDSNQPQHF. The chain employs TRBV23-1 and TRBJ1-5; 7 bases agree with TRBD1. TRBV23-1 is an ORF, with its function uncertain. CDR3 length: 18 amino acids. Unmatched junction bases numbered 12, after V lost 4 bases and J lost 0 bases.

The chain has TRBV5-5 and TRBJ2-5, with D possibly matching TRBD1 (5 bases). Germline lookup yields CDR1 SGHKS and CDR2 YYEKEE (reference sequence). This CDR3 region has 14 residues. With 4 bases removed from V and 5 bases from J, the gap between germline ends came to 15 bases. CDR3 in DNA: TGTGCCAGCAGCCTATCCTACAGGCTGGAGACCCAGTACTTC. This encodes CASSLSYRLETQYF.

The rearrangement uses TRBV5-1 and TRBJ2-1; tentatively, D is TRBD1 (5 bases). V shed 4 bases and J shed 7 bases, with 12 bases lying between them. This CDR3 spans 13 amino acids. Germline V gene sequence: CDR1 SGHRS, CDR2 YFSETQ. CDR3 nucleotides: TGCGCCAGCAGCGTTCAGGGTCTTAATGAGCAGTTCTTC. It is translated as CASSVQGLNEQFF.

This chain links TRBV18 with TRBJ2-5; TRBD1 matches at 8 bases. CDR1 and CDR2 from the germline V gene are KGHSH and LQKENI. Trimming removed 4 bases from V and 1 base from J; junction bases left unmatched: 5. The CDR3 has 15 amino acids. CDR3 bases: TGTGCCAGCTCACAGGGGACAGGCTCCCAAGAGACCCAGTACTTC. Translated, it gives CASSQGTGSQETQYF.